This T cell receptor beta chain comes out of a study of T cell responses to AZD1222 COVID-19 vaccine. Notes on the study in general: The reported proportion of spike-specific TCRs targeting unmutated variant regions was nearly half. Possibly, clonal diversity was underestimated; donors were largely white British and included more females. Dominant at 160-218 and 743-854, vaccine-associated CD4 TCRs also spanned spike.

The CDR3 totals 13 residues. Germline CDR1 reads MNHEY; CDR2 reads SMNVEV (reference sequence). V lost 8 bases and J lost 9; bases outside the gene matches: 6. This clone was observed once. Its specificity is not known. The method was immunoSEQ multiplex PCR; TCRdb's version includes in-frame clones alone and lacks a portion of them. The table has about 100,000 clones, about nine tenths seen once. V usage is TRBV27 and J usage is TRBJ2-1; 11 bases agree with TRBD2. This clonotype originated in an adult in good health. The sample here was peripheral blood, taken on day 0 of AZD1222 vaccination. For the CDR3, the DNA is TGTGCCAGCGCGACTAGCGGGATGGGTGAGCAGTTCTTC. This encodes CASATSGMGEQFF.